This T cell receptor beta chain stems from a study of cytomegalovirus exposure and HLA in healthy donors. With 60 Vbeta and 13 Jbeta primers, the PCR was carried out. Method: immunoSEQ multiplex PCR; TCRdb's copy keeps in-frame clones and lacks some. The table lists roughly 280,000 clones, roughly two thirds of them singletons. Unmatched junction bases numbered 5, after V lost 3 bases and J lost 2 bases. Germline assignment: CDR1 SEHNR and CDR2 FQNEAQ (reference sequence). The CDR3 is 16 residues long. Material: PBMCs. V gene TRBV7-9 combines with J gene TRBJ2-1; 9 bases fit TRBD2. This sequence was found in a female donor in good health and CMV-seronegative. CDR3 DNA: TGTGCCAGCAGCTTTATAGCGGGGGTCCCCTACAATGAGCAGTTCTTC. Translated, it gives CASSFIAGVPYNEQFF.